A selection of T cell receptor beta chains follows, all from one sample in a study of blood T cells in healthy people across ages. TCRdb redid the calling of the 5' RACE reads with MiXCR, one entry per CDR3 protein. The table has more than 1.4 million distinct CDR3 sequences, around two fifths seen once; the top ten hold 7.9%. The sample comprised blood. The receptor source for this set is a woman aged 18-29 years in good health. Each CDR3 is given with its conserved first and last residue. Each record gives: V gene, clone size, D gene, J gene, CDR3 protein, CDR3 DNA. A D gene is named only where the DNA matches it firmly. Size is stated for part of the rows, as once, few or many counts, or as a class when the clone is expanded.

TRBV27	few	-	TRBJ2-7	CASRDYLTQQYF	TGTGCCAGCAGGGACTACCTAACCCAGCAGTACTTC
TRBV6-2/TRBV6-3	-	-	TRBJ2-2	CASRELAFGELFF	TGTGCCAGCAGGGAGCTAGCGTTCGGGGAGCTGTTTTTT
TRBV6-1	-	-	TRBJ2-7	CASSENPLYEQYF	TGTGCCAGCAGTGAAAACCCTCTATACGAGCAGTACTTC
TRBV7-9	few	-	TRBJ2-7	CASSPPGRIYEQYF	TGTGCCAGCAGCCCGCCAGGGAGAATATACGAGCAGTACTTC
TRBV28	-	-	TRBJ1-2	CASSLHTKQGTNYGYTF	TGTGCCAGCAGTTTACACACTAAACAGGGCACCAACTATGGCTACACCTTC
TRBV28	once	TRBD1	TRBJ2-3	CASSWGQGQGYF	TGTGCCAGCAGTTGGGGTCAAGGACAGGGGTATTTT
TRBV28	-	-	TRBJ2-3	CASSPPARLRGTEGDTQYF	TGTGCCAGCAGTCCACCGGCCCGTTTGCGGGGTACCGAGGGGGATACGCAGTATTTT
TRBV7-8	once	TRBD1	TRBJ2-7	CAGSPKTGELDEQYF	TGTGCCGGCAGCCCCAAGACAGGGGAGCTCGACGAGCAGTACTTC
TRBV5-1	many	TRBD1	TRBJ2-7	CASSPDRGSYEQYF	TGTGCCAGCAGCCCTGACAGGGGGTCGTACGAGCAGTACTTC
TRBV3-1	few	TRBD1	TRBJ2-7	CASSPLDRAEQYF	TGTGCCAGCAGCCCTTTGGACAGGGCTGAGCAGTACTTC
TRBV20-1	-	-	TRBJ2-3	CSPRDTDTQYF	TGCAGTCCTCGGGACACAGATACGCAGTATTTT